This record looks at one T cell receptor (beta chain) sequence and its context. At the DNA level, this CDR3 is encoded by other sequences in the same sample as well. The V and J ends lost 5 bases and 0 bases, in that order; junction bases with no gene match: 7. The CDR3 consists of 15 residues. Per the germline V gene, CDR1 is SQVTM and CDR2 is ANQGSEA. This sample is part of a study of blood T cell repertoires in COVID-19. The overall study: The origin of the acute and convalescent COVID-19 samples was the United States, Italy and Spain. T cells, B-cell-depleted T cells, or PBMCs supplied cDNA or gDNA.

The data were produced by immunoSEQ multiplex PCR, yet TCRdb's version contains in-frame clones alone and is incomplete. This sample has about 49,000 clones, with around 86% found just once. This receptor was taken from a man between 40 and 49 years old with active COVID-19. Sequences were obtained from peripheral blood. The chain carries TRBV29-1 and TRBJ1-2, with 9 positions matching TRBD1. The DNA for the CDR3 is TGCAGCGTTCTAGGACAGGGGTTTGCTAACTATGGCTACACCTTC. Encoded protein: CSVLGQGFANYGYTF.